This T cell receptor (beta chain) was sequenced during a study of identical twins. This clonotype was picked up a small number of times. This CDR3 region has 14 residues. Between the trimmed V and J ends, which lost 0 bases and 6 bases, there was a span of 9 bases. One entry per CDR3 protein results from TCRdb running MiXCR on the 5' RACE reads. The table lists 450,000 or so distinct CDR3 sequences, less than 20% of them singletons. What was sequenced was naive T cells sorted from blood. The V call is TRBV12-3 or TRBV12-4, the J call TRBJ2-1; D may be TRBD1 (6 bases). The clonotype was recovered from a man aged 50-60 years in good health. In DNA, the CDR3 is TGTGCCAGCAGTTTAGCAATAGGGGGCAATGAGCAGTTCTTC. Protein sequence: CASSLAIGGNEQFF.